This T cell receptor beta chain was sequenced during a study of blood T cell repertoires in COVID-19. Study at large: Both acute and convalescent COVID-19 samples were obtained from the United States, Italy and Spain. From T cells, B-cell-depleted T cells, or PBMCs came the material, which was cDNA or gDNA.

The germline gives CDR1 SEHNR, CDR2 FQNEAQ (reference sequence). V was shortened by 2 bases and J by 4 bases, with 15 bases between the two germline ends. This CDR3 contains 16 residues. Authors' analysis steps: Amplified reference gene primers provided the basis for estimating nucleated cell counts. Assay: immunoSEQ multiplex PCR; the TCRdb copy retains only in-frame clones and omits some. V, J and clone size are those of that table, while D and trimming were read from the DNA. The sample contains more than 150,000 clones, roughly nine tenths of which appear only once. The origin of this receptor is a man in his fifties or sixties with acute or convalescent COVID-19. The specimen sequenced was peripheral blood. The chain joins TRBV7-9 to TRBJ2-1, with D possibly being TRBD1 (6 bases). DNA of the CDR3: TGTGCCAGCAGCTTATCTCTCAGGGGAAGGTACAATGAGCAGTTCTTC. Its translation is CASSLSLRGRYNEQFF.